The 2 T cell receptor beta chains below come from one sample, sequenced in a study of T cell responses to AZD1222 COVID-19 vaccine. The data were produced by immunoSEQ multiplex PCR, yet TCRdb's version contains in-frame clones alone and is incomplete. Of around 170,000 clones in the sample, roughly 88% were seen once. The source material was peripheral blood, sampled on day 0 of AZD1222 vaccination. The receptors derive from an adult in good health.

V is TRBV2 and J is TRBJ2-7, with 8 bases that match TRBD2. The CDR3 length is 15 residues. Looked up from germline, CDR1 is SNHLY and CDR2 is FYNNEI. Germline trimming cut 4 bases from V and 6 bases from J; bases unmatched to any gene: 11. The CDR3 bases are TGTGCCAGCAGTGTCCTTAGCGGGGTCCGGGGCGAGCAGTACTTC. This translates into CASSVLSGVRGEQYF.

The J gene is TRBJ1-3, the V gene TRBV7-9; TRBD1 is a possible D gene (5 bases). The germline V and J ends were trimmed by 3 bases and 2 bases, with 11 bases remaining between them. Germline CDR1 and CDR2: SEHNR and FQNEAQ (reference sequence). This CDR3 has 15 amino acids. CDR3 residues: CASSFQGRPGNTIYF. CDR3 DNA: TGTGCCAGCAGCTTTCAGGGCAGGCCTGGAAACACCATATATTTT.